This TCR beta chain is from a study of T cells in women clearing cervical HPV infection. All donors had a single incident cervical HPV16 infection, not prevalent. Profiled with immunoSEQ multiplex PCR; TCRdb holds only in-frame clones, not every one. Seen in this sample are 20,000 to 25,000 clones; the ten most common clones hold 6.6%. With respect to this clone: The read ends 3 residues before the CDR3 terminus; that terminus is restored from the germline J gene.

The germline V gene has CDR1 SEHNR and CDR2 FQNEAQ (reference sequence). The CDR3 consists of 13 residues. Material for sequencing was blood buffy coat. The chain uses TRBV7-9 and TRBJ1-4; tentative D call: TRBD1 (5 bases). The clonotype was recovered from a woman between 18 and 70 years old with a cervical HPV16 infection that either progressed to CIN3+ or cleared (not recorded which). The covered CDR3 bases are TGTGCCAGCTCGGATGCTGGGGCCAACGTA. Translation: CASSDAGANV. The entire CDR3 protein is CASSDAGANVLFF. Full variable domain (rest looked up from reference TRBV7-9 and TRBJ1-4): DTGVSQNPRHKITKRGQNVTFRCDPISEHNRLYWYRQTLGQGPEFLTYFQNEAQLEKSRLLSDRFSAERPKGSFSTLEIQRTEQGDSAMYLCASSDAGANVLFFGSGTQLSVL.